A selection of T cell receptor beta chains follows, all from one sample in a study of T cell clonotyping in hematopoietic cell transplantation. Profiling relied on immunoSEQ multiplex PCR, and the TCRdb table lists in-frame clones only, not all of them. The sample consists of 10,000 to 15,000 clones, 90% of them appearing once. Sequencing was done on a sample of peripheral blood mononuclear cells. These receptors were taken from a man aged 25-40 years in good health. Some clones in this sample may be carry-over from other donors' samples. The CDR3 runs from the conserved cysteine through the conserved F or W. A D gene is named only where the DNA matches it firmly. Some rows have no size entry. The others give once, few or many, or a class for an expanded clone.

TRBD1 | NA | TRBJ2-7 | TRBV4-2 | CASSQDRDRSYEQYF | TGTGCCAGCAGCCAAGACCGGGACAGGTCCTACGAGCAGTACTTC
TRBD2 | NA | TRBJ2-5 | TRBV7-9 | CASSLQRTSVAETQYF | TGTGCCAGCAGCCTCCAGAGGACTAGCGTGGCGGAGACCCAGTACTTC
NA | NA | TRBJ2-1 | TRBV19 | CASTGFGGISYNEQFF | TGTGCCAGTACGGGTTTTGGGGGGATCTCCTACAATGAGCAGTTCTTC
NA | NA | TRBJ1-2 | TRBV29-1 | CSVDDTGGYTF | TGCAGCGTTGATGATACGGGTGGCTACACCTTC
NA | NA | TRBJ2-6 | TRBV5-5 | CASNLLFRGPNSGANVLTF | TGTGCCAGCAACCTTTTGTTTAGGGGCCCAAACTCTGGGGCCAACGTCCTGACTTTC
TRBD2 | NA | TRBJ2-2 | TRBV9 | CASSQPAGGPTGELFF | TGTGCCAGCAGCCAACCAGCGGGAGGGCCGACCGGGGAGCTGTTTTTT
NA | NA | TRBJ1-6 | TRBV4-1 | CASSQDLSSPLHF | TGCGCCAGCAGCCAAGATCTCTCTTCACCCCTCCACTTT
NA | NA | TRBJ2-5 | TRBV5-7 | CASSYEYGQRETQYF | TGTGCCAGCAGCTACGAGTACGGACAGAGGGAGACCCAGTACTTC
NA | NA | TRBJ2-3 | TRBV12-1 | CASSPLRGRGATDTQYF | TGTGCCAGCAGCCCCCTAAGGGGGAGAGGGGCCACAGATACGCAGTATTTT
TRBD2 | few | TRBJ2-1 | TRBV6-5 | CASRASGGTYNEQFF | TGTGCCAGCAGGGCTAGCGGGGGAACCTACAATGAGCAGTTCTTC
NA | NA | TRBJ2-7 | TRBV5-1 | CASSQMPGTSYEQYF | TGCGCCAGCAGCCAAATGCCGGGAACCTCCTACGAGCAGTACTTC
NA | NA | TRBJ1-1 | TRBV5-6 | CASSLGGGTEAFF | TGTGCCAGCAGCTTGGGGGGCGGCACTGAAGCTTTCTTT
TRBD1 | NA | TRBJ1-2 | TRBV7-7 | CASEPPGQGMGGYTF | TGTGCTAGCGAGCCACCGGGACAGGGAATGGGGGGCTACACCTTC
TRBD1 | NA | TRBJ2-7 | TRBV6-5 | CASKSRDRVVHEQYF | TGTGCCAGTAAGAGCCGGGACAGGGTTGTCCACGAGCAGTACTTC
TRBD2 | NA | TRBJ2-5 | TRBV7-2 | CASSLAGTSGGGETQYF | TGTGCCAGCAGCTTAGCGGGGACTAGCGGGGGAGGAGAGACCCAGTACTTC